This note documents a single TCR beta chain sequence. This sample is part of a study of blood T cell repertoires in COVID-19. Method: immunoSEQ multiplex PCR; TCRdb's copy keeps in-frame clones and lacks some. Here the sample spans nearly 11,000 clones, 80% to 90% being singletons. This CDR3 has 13 residues. J gave up 6 bases and V 5 bases, and 4 bases lay outside the gene matches. Per the germline V gene, CDR1 is SQVTM and CDR2 is ANQGSEA. The chain recombines TRBV29-1 with TRBJ2-1, with 10 positions matching TRBD2. What was sequenced was peripheral blood. This TCR came from a human donor in a cohort sampled during active COVID-19. CDR3 residues: CSVSSGRGNEQFF. The DNA for the CDR3 is TGCAGCGTTTCTAGCGGGAGAGGCAATGAGCAGTTCTTC.